Following are 19 T cell receptor beta chains from one sample sequenced in a study of Ad26.COV2.S vaccination and SARS-CoV-2 variants. Sequencing was performed with immunoSEQ multiplex PCR; in TCRdb, only in-frame clones are kept and a portion is missing. The repertoire includes 250,000 to 300,000 clones, around 87% of them detected once, and roughly 3.5% sits in the top ten. Treatment of the sample: over 15 received Ad26.COV2.S at low or high dose, single or two shots; 5 received placebo; per-sample allocation not given. Specimen acquisition occurred on day 63 following the initial vaccine or placebo injection. Sample: peripheral blood, taken in a trial of Ad26.COV2.S vaccine versus placebo. The receptors here all came from a person aged 18-60 years who received the Ad26.COV2.S COVID-19 vaccine or a placebo.

This clone showed up just a few times. This rearrangement joins TRBV4-3 to TRBJ2-7; TRBD1 is a possible D gene (6 bases). The germline gives CDR1 LGHNA, CDR2 YSLEER. V was cut by 0 bases and J by 5 bases, with 20 bases left in between. The CDR3 consists of 17 residues. The CDR3 bases are TGCGCCAGCAGCCAAGATCGCTTCACAGGGTTGGGGAACGAGCAGTACTTC. Amino acids: CASSQDRFTGLGNEQYF.

The chain has TRBV6-6 and TRBJ2-1; 8 bases are a match to TRBD2. The V and J ends lost 6 bases and 8 bases, in that order; junction bases with no gene match: 15. Germline V gene data show CDR1 as MNHNY and CDR2 as SVGAGI (reference sequence). The CDR3 is 16 residues long. For the CDR3, the DNA is TGTGCCAGCAGGCATCAAAGCGGGAGTAATTCCGATGAGCAGTTCTTC. Amino acid sequence: CASRHQSGSNSDEQFF.

The count of this clone is one. The V call is TRBV19, the J call TRBJ1-5; D might be TRBD1 (5 bases). V lost 5 bases to trimming and J lost 3 bases, with 14 bases between them. This CDR3 has 15 amino acids. Germline CDR1 LNHDA, CDR2 SQIVND (reference sequence). The CDR3 protein is CASSSGLGANQPQHF. CDR3 bases: TGTGCCAGTAGTTCGGGGTTAGGGGCCAATCAGCCCCAGCATTTT.

J is TRBJ1-6 and V is TRBV4-2; D uncertain. With 0 bases removed from V and 9 bases from J, the gap between germline ends came to 12 bases. This CDR3 is built from 15 residues. The germline gives CDR1 LGHNA, CDR2 YNFKEQ. The CDR3 sequence: CASSQESRPGSPLHF. The CDR3 DNA sequence: TGTGCCAGCAGCCAAGAATCCCGTCCTGGTTCACCCCTCCACTTT.

The chain combines TRBV2 with TRBJ1-1; D perhaps matches TRBD1 (6 bases). This CDR3 has 14 amino acids. Germline V gene lookup returns CDR1 SNHLY and CDR2 FYNNEI. V lost 7 bases to trimming and J lost 1 base, with 13 bases between them. CDR3 in amino acids: CASTLGGANTEAFF. In nucleotides, the CDR3 is TGTGCCAGCACCTTGGGGGGGGCGAACACTGAAGCTTTCTTT.

This rearrangement joins TRBV24-1 to TRBJ2-1, with 9 bases that match TRBD2. The ends lost 1 base at V and 8 bases at J; junction bases unmatched: 8. Per germline, CDR1 KGHDR and CDR2 SFDVKD. The CDR3 spans 16 residues. The CDR3 nucleotides are TGTGCCACCAGTGATTTAACGGGGACTAGCTCCTATGAGCAGTTCTTC. It is translated as CATSDLTGTSSYEQFF.

This sequence joins TRBV7-2 and TRBJ1-2; TRBD1 matches 7 bases. The germline CDR1 and CDR2 sequences are SGHTA and FQGNSA. CDR3 length: 13 amino acids. After removal of 5 bases from V and 7 bases from J, the junction contained 7 bases not matched to a gene. The CDR3: CASSPDRDTGYTF. The CDR3 region has the DNA TGTGCCAGCAGCCCTGACAGGGATACTGGCTACACCTTC.

The chain has TRBV4-2 and TRBJ1-2; 7 bases line up with TRBD1. V trimming: 0 bases; J trimming: 2 bases; junction bases outside the gene matches: 0. The length of the CDR3 is 14 residues. CDR1 LGHNA and CDR2 YNFKEQ come from the germline V gene. The chain's CDR3 is CASSQEQGNYGYTF. CDR3 DNA sequence: TGTGCCAGCAGCCAAGAACAGGGGAACTATGGCTACACCTTC.

This clone was detected a few times. The chain recombines TRBV4-2 with TRBJ2-7, with a possible D match to TRBD1 (6 bases). CDR1 is LGHNA, CDR2 YNFKEQ, per germline. Trimming shortened V by 0 bases and J by 4 bases, and 10 bases separated the two germline ends. CDR3 length equals 14 residues. In nucleotides, the CDR3 is TGTGCCAGCAGCCAAGACAGGGGCAGATACGAGCAGTACTTC. Protein: CASSQDRGRYEQYF.

The V and J genes are TRBV2 and TRBJ2-3; possible D gene TRBD1, 5 bases. V was shortened by 4 bases and J by 1 base, with 9 bases between the two germline ends. Per the germline V gene, CDR1 is SNHLY and CDR2 is FYNNEI. This CDR3 region has 14 residues. DNA of the CDR3: TGTGCCAGCAGTGCAGGGTTCGGCACAGATACGCAGTATTTT. Protein: CASSAGFGTDTQYF.

V and J are TRBV12-3 or TRBV12-4 and TRBJ1-1, with unresolved D. Trimming stripped 3 bases from V and 1 base from J, with 3 bases between. The CDR3 extends over 12 amino acids. CDR3 sequence reads: CASSFQNTEAFF. The CDR3 nucleotides are TGTGCCAGCAGTTTCCAGAACACTGAAGCTTTCTTT.

The chain combines TRBV7-3 with TRBJ2-1; maybe TRBD1 (5 bases). Trimming shortened V by 2 bases and J by 8 bases, and 7 bases separated the two germline ends. This CDR3 has 12 amino acids. Germline CDR1 is SGHTA and CDR2 is FQGTGA. As DNA, the CDR3 is TGTGCCAGCAGCTTAGAAGGGGATGAGCAGTTCTTC. Residues: CASSLEGDEQFF.

The chain links TRBV29-1 to TRBJ2-1; TRBD2 aligns across 7 bases. V shed 3 bases and J 7 bases; nucleotides not matched to a gene: 15. The CDR3 sequence is 16 residues long. Per the germline V gene, CDR1 is SQVTM and CDR2 is ANQGSEA. This CDR3 is CSVDLLLAESGNEQFF. The CDR3 DNA is TGCAGCGTTGATCTATTGCTAGCGGAGTCGGGGAATGAGCAGTTCTTC.

The rearrangement links TRBV5-1 to TRBJ2-1; D remains unclear. Germline V gene data show CDR1 as SGHRS and CDR2 as YFSETQ. Trimming took off 0 bases at V and 10 bases at J, with 8 bases between the two ends. The length of the CDR3 is 12 residues. This CDR3 is CASSLGLIEQFF. The CDR3 bases are TGCGCCAGCAGCTTGGGGCTCATCGAGCAGTTCTTC.

The rearrangement joins TRBV6-5 to TRBJ1-3, with 7 positions matching TRBD1. The junction had 4 bases not matched to a gene; V was cut back by 5 bases and J by 0 bases. The CDR3 totals 15 residues. Germline assignment: CDR1 MNHEY and CDR2 SVGAGI. The DNA for the CDR3 is TGTGCCAGCAGTACCGACAGGGTCTCTGGAAACACCATATATTTT. Encoded protein: CASSTDRVSGNTIYF.

The chain uses TRBV6-2 or TRBV6-3 and TRBJ1-2, with D possibly TRBD1 on 6 matching bases. CDR1 and CDR2 from the germline V gene are MNHEY and SVGEGT. This CDR3 has 15 amino acids. V dropped 0 bases and J dropped 5 bases, with 13 bases sitting between them. CDR3 protein: CASSYSRDTEYGYTF. CDR3 DNA: TGTGCCAGCAGTTACTCGAGGGACACAGAATATGGCTACACCTTC.

The J gene is TRBJ2-7, the V gene TRBV5-1; possibly TRBD1 for D (5 bases). CDR1 SGHRS and CDR2 YFSETQ come from the germline V gene. V was trimmed by 4 bases and J by 2 bases, leaving 7 bases between them. The length of the CDR3 is 12 residues. The CDR3 reads CASSPGTYEQYF. DNA for the CDR3: TGCGCCAGCAGCCCAGGGACCTACGAGCAGTACTTC.

The chain carries TRBV4-1 and TRBJ2-2; 7 bases match TRBD1. Germline lookup yields CDR1 MGHRA and CDR2 YSYEKL. The CDR3 totals 16 residues. Trimming at V came to 2 bases and at J to 3 bases, leaving 6 bases not matched to a gene. Here the CDR3 DNA reads TGCGCCAGCAGCCAAACCGACAGGGATGACACCGGGGAGCTGTTTTTT. Translating gives CASSQTDRDDTGELFF.

V usage is TRBV7-2 and J usage is TRBJ1-6, with 8 positions matching TRBD1. CDR1 is SGHTA, CDR2 FQGNSA, per germline. The CDR3 runs 15 residues. The J segment lost 6 bases and the V segment lost 5 bases, leaving 6 bases of the junction unmatched. The CDR3 loop is CASSRGTGSNSPLHF. CDR3 in DNA: TGTGCCAGCAGCCGCGGGACAGGCAGTAATTCACCCCTCCACTTT.